The clone carrying this T cell receptor beta chain has at least ten counts. Antigen: not known. A junction end diverges from the germline sequence, so it may reflect a read error. The sample is drawn from a study of Graves' ophthalmopathy and Graves' hyperthyroidism. Overall study results and limits: Appearing in blood as well were most expanded thyroid clonotypes above 0.001 frequency. The model flagged ophthalmopathy progression at around 70% sensitivity and around 72% specificity.

Amplifying from RNA transcripts, the study obtained TCR beta CDR3 regions. RT-PCR was first run with HTBI primers, then multiplex PCR in a second round. TCRdb redid the calling of the multiplex PCR reads with MiXCR, one entry per CDR3 protein. The table has some 400,000 distinct CDR3 sequences, around 16% seen once. As the starting material, more than 7.5 ml of fresh peripheral blood yielded the PBMCs. The TCR originated in a woman aged 18-29 years with Graves' ophthalmopathy. Source material: peripheral blood.

This chain's CDR3 is CASSEEVVLERNAIYF. The CDR3 DNA follows: TGTGCCAGCAGTGAAGAAGTAGTCCTCGAGAGAAACGCCATATATTTT. The V gene is TRBV6-1, the J gene TRBJ1-3; no firm D call. The V gene's germline CDR1 is MNHNS and CDR2 SASEGT. The CDR3 runs to 16 residues.